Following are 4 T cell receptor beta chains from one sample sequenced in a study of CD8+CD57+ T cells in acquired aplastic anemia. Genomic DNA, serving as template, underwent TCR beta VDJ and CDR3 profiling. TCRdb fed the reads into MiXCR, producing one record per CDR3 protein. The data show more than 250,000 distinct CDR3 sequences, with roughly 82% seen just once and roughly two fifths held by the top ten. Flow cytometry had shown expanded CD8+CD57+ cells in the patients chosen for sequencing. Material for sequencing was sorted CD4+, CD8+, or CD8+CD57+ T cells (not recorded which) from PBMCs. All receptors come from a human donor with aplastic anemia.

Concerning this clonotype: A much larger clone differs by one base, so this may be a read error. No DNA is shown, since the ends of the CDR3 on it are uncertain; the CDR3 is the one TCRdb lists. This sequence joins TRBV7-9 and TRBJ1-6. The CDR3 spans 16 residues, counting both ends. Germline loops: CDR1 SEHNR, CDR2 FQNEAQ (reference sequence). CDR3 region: CASSVGSDTQYFGLHF.

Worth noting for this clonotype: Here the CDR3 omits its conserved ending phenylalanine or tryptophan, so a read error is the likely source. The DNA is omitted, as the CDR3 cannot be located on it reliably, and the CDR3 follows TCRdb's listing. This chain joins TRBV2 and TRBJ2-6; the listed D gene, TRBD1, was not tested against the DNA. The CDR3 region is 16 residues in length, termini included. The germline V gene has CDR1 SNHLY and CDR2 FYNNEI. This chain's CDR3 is CASSPSGSSGGTQLTH.

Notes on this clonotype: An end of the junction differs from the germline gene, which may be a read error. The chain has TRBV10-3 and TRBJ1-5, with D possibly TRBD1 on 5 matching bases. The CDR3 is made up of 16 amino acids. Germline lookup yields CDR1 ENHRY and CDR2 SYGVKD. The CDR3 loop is CAISESPGQQNNQKLF. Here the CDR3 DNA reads TGTGCCATCAGTGAGTCTCCAGGACAACAAAATAATCAAAAACTGTTT.

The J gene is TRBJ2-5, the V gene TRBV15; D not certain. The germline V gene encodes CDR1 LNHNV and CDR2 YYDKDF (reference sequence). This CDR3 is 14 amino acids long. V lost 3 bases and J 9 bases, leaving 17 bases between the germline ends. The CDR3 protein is CATSRGSRHEAQYF. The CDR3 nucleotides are TGTGCCACCAGCAGGGGCTCCCGCCACGAGGCCCAGTACTTC.